These T cell receptor beta chains were read from a single sample in a study of human T cells and chemical hapten exposure. Via MiXCR, TCRdb re-called the RACE reads, giving one row per CDR3 protein. Among about 300,000 distinct CDR3 sequences listed, around 5.5% were seen once. This material consisted of whole blood, taken in connection with sensitization to the hapten diphenylcyclopropenone (DPC). These receptors were taken from a woman aged 18-29 years with alopecia areata. Some clones in this sample may be carry-over from other donors' samples. Both conserved end residues are part of each CDR3. Fields, in order: V gene, J gene, D gene, clone size, CDR3 DNA, CDR3 protein. D genes are given only for firm matches. The size field is filled for only some rows; it gives once, few, many or a size class.

TRBV10-3	TRBJ1-2	.	few	TGTGCCATCAGCCAGGCAAGCCAGGACTATGGCTACACCTTC	CAISQASQDYGYTF
TRBV6-5	TRBJ2-3	TRBD1	few	TGTGCCAGCAGCGAAGGGGACAGGAGGGCAGACACGCAGTATTTT	CASSEGDRRADTQYF
TRBV5-5	TRBJ2-2	.	many	TGTGCCAGCACCGTTACCGGGGAGCTGTTTTTT	CASTVTGELFF
TRBV24-1	TRBJ2-3	.	many	TGTGCCACCAGCGATTTTGGCCCGGACAGATCTCGCACAGATACGCAGTATTTT	CATSDFGPDRSRTDTQYF
TRBV29-1	TRBJ2-5	.	few	TGCAGCGTTGACCAACGTCGGGAGACCCAGTACTTC	CSVDQRRETQYF
TRBV6-6	TRBJ2-1	.	many	TGTGCCAGCAGTTACTCGAGACAGCCCTTACGGGATGAGCAGTTCTTC	CASSYSRQPLRDEQFF
TRBV7-2	TRBJ2-3	TRBD2	many	TGTGCCAGCAGCTTACAAGCGGGGTATGGAGCAGATACGCAGTATTTT	CASSLQAGYGADTQYF
TRBV10-3	TRBJ2-2	TRBD1	.	TGTGCCATCAGGGACAGGGAGCTGGGGAACACCGGGGAGCTGTTTTTT	CAIRDRELGNTGELFF
TRBV6-6	TRBJ1-1	.	.	TGTGCCAGCAGTCGGAACGCAGTTAACACTGAAGCTTTCTTT	CASSRNAVNTEAFF
TRBV4-1	TRBJ1-2	.	.	TGCGCCAGCAGCCAAGGAGAGAAAGCCTATGGCTACACCTTC	CASSQGEKAYGYTF
TRBV6-5	TRBJ2-5	TRBD2	few	TGTGCCAGCAGTGCTAGCGGGGGGGCAGAGACCCAGTACTTC	CASSASGGAETQYF
TRBV7-9	TRBJ2-1	.	many	TGTGCCAGCAGCCCACGCGCCGGGGAGAAGGAGCAGTTCTTC	CASSPRAGEKEQFF
TRBV12-3/TRBV12-4	TRBJ1-2	TRBD1	many	TGTGCCAGCACTAGGACAGGGGGCTTCATTGGCTACACCTTC	CASTRTGGFIGYTF
TRBV19	TRBJ2-3	.	.	TGTGCCAGTGCAGCCTGGGCCGATACGCAGTATTTT	CASAAWADTQYF
TRBV5-6	TRBJ2-2	.	.	TGTGCCAGCAGCTTGAGGTACACCGGGGAGCTGTTTTTT	CASSLRYTGELFF
TRBV29-1	TRBJ1-2	TRBD1	few	TGCAGCGGGGTGAGAGACAGGGGAGGCGGCTACACCTTC	CSGVRDRGGGYTF
TRBV9	TRBJ1-2	TRBD1	few	TGTGCCAGCAGCCTAAAGACAGGGACCGGGAACTATGGCTACACCTTC	CASSLKTGTGNYGYTF
TRBV18	TRBJ1-5	TRBD1	.	TGTGCCAGCTCCCGCGGACAGGGCGGACTCAGCAATCAGCCCCAGCATTTT	CASSRGQGGLSNQPQHF
TRBV9	TRBJ2-6	.	few	TGTGCCAGCAGCGTGCAGATATCTGGGGCCAACGTCCTGACTTTC	CASSVQISGANVLTF
TRBV6-5	TRBJ1-3	.	few	TGTGCCAGCAGTTACTCCTGGAACTCTGGAAACACCATATATTTT	CASSYSWNSGNTIYF